A selection of T cell receptor beta chains follows, all from one sample in a study of cytomegalovirus exposure and HLA in healthy donors. Sequencing was performed with immunoSEQ multiplex PCR; in TCRdb, only in-frame clones are kept and a portion is missing. The sample shows approximately 170,000 clones, about 65% of them seen only once. What was sequenced was PBMCs. The receptors originated from a girl aged 10 to 17 in good health and CMV-seronegative. Each CDR3 is given with its conserved first and last residue. D genes are given only for firm matches. Clone size is stated in some rows and not others, as once, few, many or a class when expanded.

v_call	clone_size	d_call	cdr3_length	j_call	cdr3_nt	cdr3_aa
TRBV5-6	.	.	14	TRBJ2-7	TGTGCCAGCAGCTTCACAGGGAGTTCGTACGAGCAGTACTTC	CASSFTGSSYEQYF
TRBV18	once	.	15	TRBJ2-2	TGTGCCAGCTCATCATTACAGGAGAACACCGGGGAGCTGTTTTTT	CASSSLQENTGELFF
TRBV30	few	TRBD1	13	TRBJ1-6	TGTGCCTGGAACAGGGGGCATGATTCACCCCTCCACTTT	CAWNRGHDSPLHF
TRBV7-3	few	.	16	TRBJ2-5	TGTGCCAGCAGCTTAAGAAAACGGGACACCGAAGAGACCCAGTACTTC	CASSLRKRDTEETQYF
TRBV30	.	.	16	TRBJ2-1	TGTGCCTGGAGTGTAAGTCTGCTAGCGAGTAACAATGAGCAGTTCTTC	CAWSVSLLASNNEQFF
TRBV5-6	few	TRBD1	14	TRBJ1-1	TGTGCCAGCAGCTTAGGGACAGGAAAGACTGAAGCTTTCTTT	CASSLGTGKTEAFF
TRBV5-1	few	TRBD1	14	TRBJ1-4	TGCGCCAGCAGCACAGGGACAGCTAATGAAAAACTGTTTTTT	CASSTGTANEKLFF
TRBV10-3	.	TRBD1	15	TRBJ1-2	TGTGCCATCAGTAATGGGGACAGTTTTTACTATGGCTACACCTTC	CAISNGDSFYYGYTF
TRBV18	.	.	15	TRBJ1-5	TGTGCCAGCTCACCAGAGGACAGCAACAATCAGCCCCAGCATTTT	CASSPEDSNNQPQHF
TRBV5-4	few	.	15	TRBJ2-7	TGTGCCAGCAGCTCCAGGCATGGGGGGTCCTACGAGCAGTACTTC	CASSSRHGGSYEQYF
TRBV27	.	.	16	TRBJ2-7	TGTGCCAGCAAATCTACAGGGCCCAACTTACTTAACGAGCAGTACTTC	CASKSTGPNLLNEQYF
TRBV6-5	.	TRBD1	14	TRBJ1-4	TGTGCCAGCAGATCCGGGACAGGGGACGGAAAACTGTTTTTT	CASRSGTGDGKLFF
TRBV29-1	once	.	17	TRBJ2-7	TGCAGCGTTGACTTCTTGCTGGGGACTGAGTTCTCCTACGAGCAGTACTTC	CSVDFLLGTEFSYEQYF
TRBV5-8	.	TRBD1	16	TRBJ1-3	TGTGCCAGCAGCGACGGACAGGGCCTCTCTGGAAACACCATATATTTT	CASSDGQGLSGNTIYF
TRBV9	few	.	15	TRBJ2-5	TGTGCCAGCAGCGTAGTCCAAGGGGGATCGGAGACCCAGTACTTC	CASSVVQGGSETQYF
TRBV25-1	.	.	13	TRBJ1-2	TGTGCCAGCAGTGGGGGGCCGTACTATGGCTACACCTTC	CASSGGPYYGYTF
TRBV12-5	.	.	16	TRBJ1-4	TGTGCTAGTGGTTTGGTACCGGGTACAACTAATGAAAAACTGTTTTTT	CASGLVPGTTNEKLFF
TRBV6-6	.	.	14	TRBJ1-1	TGTGCCAGCAGTTACGGGGCTCAGGCCACTGAAGCTTTCTTT	CASSYGAQATEAFF
TRBV5-1	few	TRBD1	17	TRBJ1-3	TGCGCCAGCAGCTCGACAGGGGGCAGTGGCTCTGGAAACACCATATATTTT	CASSSTGGSGSGNTIYF
TRBV29-1	.	TRBD1	16	TRBJ2-6	TGCAGCGTTCTTACGCCCAGGGGGCAGGGGGCCAACGTCCTGACTTTC	CSVLTPRGQGANVLTF
TRBV6-1	few	.	12	TRBJ1-1	TGTGCCAGCACCCTCCCGGGCCCACCCCGGGAATTT	CASTLPGPPREF